Below are 16 T cell receptor beta chains sequenced from a single sample in a study of T cells expressing NK-cell markers. TCRdb reprocessed the 5' RACE reads; each CDR3 protein has one entry and no DNA is given. The sample spans about 150,000 distinct CDR3 sequences; the ten largest clones claim 20% to 25%. The sample was blood T cells: a sorted CD56 or NKG2C T cell subset, CD4+ or CD8+ T cells, or bulk PBMC T cells (not recorded which). The receptors here all came from a man aged 18-69 years in good health.

The chain joins TRBV7-8 to TRBJ2-7; without DNA, the TCRdb call of TRBD2 cannot be checked. The CDR3 runs to 15 residues. Germline V gene data show CDR1 as SGHVS and CDR2 as FQNEAQ. The CDR3 spells CASSPAGTSGSEQYF.

The chain is built from TRBV19 and TRBJ2-1; there is no DNA to check the TCRdb D call of TRBD2. CDR1 is LNHDA and CDR2 is SQIVND in the germline V gene (reference sequence). The CDR3 sequence is 13 residues long. The CDR3 loop reads CASSTRTPNEQFF.

The chain combines TRBV5-5 with TRBJ1-6; TCRdb's D call, TRBD1, is unchecked because there is no DNA. The CDR3 loop spans 16 amino acids. Germline V gene lookup returns CDR1 SGHKS and CDR2 YYEKEE (reference sequence). The CDR3 sequence is CASSLGSGRMESPLHF.

The chain links TRBV5-6 to TRBJ2-4. The CDR3 has 13 residues. In germline, CDR1 is SGHDT, CDR2 YYEEEE. The CDR3 sequence: CASSLALSLIGYF.

The chain uses TRBV6-5 and TRBJ2-5; the D call from TCRdb, TRBD1, cannot be confirmed without DNA. There are 16 residues in the CDR3. CDR1 is MNHEY and CDR2 is SVGAGI in the germline V gene. This chain's CDR3 is CASSYSNEGQQETQYF.

Here the CDR3 reads CAISDTDRVPTYNEQFF. V and J are TRBV10-3 and TRBJ2-1; TCRdb lists TRBD1, though no DNA is available to test this call. The CDR3 extends over 17 amino acids. The germline V gene encodes CDR1 ENHRY and CDR2 SYGVKD.

The V call is TRBV27, the J call TRBJ2-2; TCRdb reports TRBD1, a call that lacks DNA to check it against. Germline CDR1 MNHEY, CDR2 SMNVEV (reference sequence). CDR3 length: 13 residues. This CDR3 is CASSFAGHGELFF.

The gene calls are TRBV7-9 and TRBJ2-5; absent DNA, TCRdb's TRBD1 call cannot be checked. Germline assignment: CDR1 SEHNR and CDR2 FQNEAQ (reference sequence). The CDR3 consists of 12 residues. The CDR3 here is CATQGLQETQYF.

This rearrangement joins TRBV7-2 to TRBJ1-5. This CDR3 is built from 15 residues. Germline V gene data show CDR1 as SGHTA and CDR2 as FQGNSA. The CDR3 here is CASSLSGPANQPQHF.

CDR3 region: CASSTRGTSGGYNEQFF. The V call is TRBV27, the J call TRBJ2-1; the D gene TCRdb calls, TRBD2, cannot be checked with no DNA. The CDR3 has 17 residues. The germline CDR1 and CDR2 sequences are MNHEY and SMNVEV (reference sequence).

This chain uses TRBV7-4 with TRBJ2-4; TCRdb proposes TRBD1, but this gene call is untestable without DNA. Germline assignment: CDR1 SGHVT and CDR2 SQSDAQ. This CDR3 has 15 amino acids. The CDR3 sequence: CASSSQGGGKNIQYF.

V is TRBV6-5 and J is TRBJ2-3; TCRdb lists TRBD1, though no DNA is available to test this call. The V gene's germline CDR1 is MNHEY and CDR2 SVGAGI. CDR3 length: 16 residues. CDR3: CASSYQSYRGSDTQYF.

The chain couples TRBV20-1 to TRBJ1-2. Per germline, CDR1 DFQATT and CDR2 SNEGSKA (reference sequence). CDR3 length: 14 residues. The CDR3: CSATRREDNYGYTF.

The chain uses TRBV28 and TRBJ2-7; TCRdb picks TRBD2, but there is no DNA to check that call. This CDR3 comprises 14 residues. CDR1 is MDHEN, CDR2 SYDVKM, per germline. This CDR3 is CASSSAGGPKEQYF.

The gene calls are TRBV5-5 and TRBJ2-5. Germline values: CDR1 SGHKS, CDR2 YYEKEE (reference sequence). The CDR3 length is 13 residues. The CDR3 here is CASSLGPEGTQYF.

The rearrangement uses TRBV20-1 and TRBJ2-3; TCRdb designates TRBD2, a call that cannot be tested without DNA. CDR3 length: 15 amino acids. From germline, CDR1 is DFQATT and CDR2 SNEGSKA (reference sequence). The CDR3 protein is CSAAELAGGPDTQYF.